A single sample gave rise to the 13 T cell receptor beta chains below, sequenced in a study of T cell responses to AZD1222 COVID-19 vaccine. Using immunoSEQ multiplex PCR, the repertoire was profiled, and TCRdb retains in-frame clones only, with some absent. Of more than 85,000 clones listed, 70% to 90% are singletons. Sequences were derived from peripheral blood, sampled on day 0 of AZD1222 vaccination. Receptor source: an adult in good health.

The chain joins TRBV20-1 to TRBJ2-1, with D perhaps matching TRBD2 (7 bases). CDR1 is DFQATT, CDR2 SNEGSKA, per germline (reference sequence). The CDR3 runs to 9 residues. CDR3 DNA sequence: TGCACGGGGGGCTATGAGCAGTTCTTC. As protein: CTGGYEQFF.

The genes are TRBV7-2 and TRBJ1-4, with 9 bases matching TRBD1. The CDR3 is 15 amino acids. Germline CDR1 SGHTA, CDR2 FQGNSA. The trim removed 6 bases at V and 7 bases at J, leaving 9 bases unmatched. The CDR3 region is CASSKVGTGSEKLFF. In DNA, the CDR3 is TGTGCCAGCAGTAAGGTGGGGACAGGGTCTGAAAAACTGTTTTTT.

The chain carries TRBV2 and TRBJ2-7; tentatively, D is TRBD1 (5 bases). Trimming took 1 base from V and 5 from J, leaving 12 bases between them. The CDR3 has 14 amino acids. The V gene's germline CDR1 is SNHLY and CDR2 FYNNEI. The CDR3 is CASSEGQMAHEQYF. The CDR3 DNA sequence: TGTGCCAGCAGTGAAGGACAGATGGCCCACGAGCAGTACTTC.

The chain uses TRBV7-3 and TRBJ1-4; 11 bases fit TRBD1. This CDR3 is 16 amino acids long. Trimming cost V 5 bases and J 7 bases; bases outside gene matches: 9. Germline values: CDR1 SGHTA, CDR2 FQGTGA. In DNA, the CDR3 is TGTGCCAGCAGCCCAGGACAGGGGGCGCTGGGTGAAAAACTGTTTTTT. It specifies CASSPGQGALGEKLFF.

Comment on this clone: In the same sample, other DNA sequences code for this CDR3. The chain employs TRBV12-3 or TRBV12-4 and TRBJ2-2; D uncertain. This CDR3 has 13 residues. Trimming pared 1 base from V and 4 bases from J, leaving 4 bases between. Written as DNA, the CDR3 is TGTGCCAGCAGTTTAGACGGCACCGGGGAGCTGTTTTTT. Its translation: CASSLDGTGELFF.

The chain recombines TRBV5-1 with TRBJ1-4; no definite D call. Between the trimmed V and J ends, which lost 7 bases and 3 bases, there was a span of 16 bases. Germline CDR1 reads SGHRS; CDR2 reads YFSETQ. The CDR3 covers 15 residues. CDR3 nucleotides: TGCGCCAGCCAAGGATTTACGGGAGCTAATGAAAAACTGTTTTTT. Amino acid sequence: CASQGFTGANEKLFF.

The CDR3 bases are TGCAGCGTTGGGGACAGGGGGCAATCCGGGGAGCTGTTTTTT. Its protein is CSVGDRGQSGELFF. This chain joins TRBV29-1 and TRBJ2-2; 12 nucleotides align to TRBD1. The germline CDR1 and CDR2 sequences are SQVTM and ANQGSEA. V dropped 4 bases and J dropped 6; count of bases not matched to a gene: 3. This CDR3 comprises 14 residues.

The chain has TRBV4-3 and TRBJ1-6, with TRBD1 as a possible D gene (6 bases). Germline V CDR1 and CDR2: LGHNA, YSLEER. The V gene lost 4 bases and the J gene lost 4 bases, with 11 bases spanning the gap. This CDR3 spans 15 amino acids. CDR3 in DNA: TGCGCCAGCAGCCCACAGGGACATTATAATTCACCCCTCCACTTT. Amino acids: CASSPQGHYNSPLHF.

This rearrangement joins TRBV5-1 to TRBJ2-5, with 9 nucleotides matching TRBD1. This CDR3 is 16 amino acids long. Germline V lookup: CDR1 SGHRS, CDR2 YFSETQ. V trimming: 4 bases; J trimming: 5 bases; junction bases outside the gene matches: 12. The CDR3 loop reads CASSPTIGQGIETQYF. The CDR3 coding sequence is TGCGCCAGCAGCCCGACGATCGGACAGGGGATCGAGACCCAGTACTTC.

This chain connects TRBV2 to TRBJ2-1; 8 bases align to TRBD2. V gave up 4 bases and J gave up 9 bases; unmatched junction bases: 5. The CDR3 extends over 13 amino acids. CDR1 SNHLY and CDR2 FYNNEI come from the germline V gene. This chain's CDR3 is CASSGGLGVEQFF. CDR3 in DNA: TGTGCCAGCAGTGGGGGACTAGGGGTTGAGCAGTTCTTC.

V and J are TRBV5-4 and TRBJ1-1; D gene uncertain. CDR1 and CDR2 from the germline V gene are SGHNT and YYREEE (reference sequence). The CDR3 is made up of 14 amino acids. V shed 5 bases and J shed 6 bases, with 17 bases lying between them. The CDR3 sequence is CASRPDPELSEAFF. The CDR3 DNA sequence: TGTGCCAGCAGGCCAGACCCGGAGCTTTCTGAAGCTTTCTTT.

The chain carries TRBV28 and TRBJ1-1; 10 bases align to TRBD1. From germline, CDR1 is MDHEN and CDR2 SYDVKM. The CDR3 totals 15 residues. V dropped 7 bases and J dropped 11; count of bases not matched to a gene: 16. This CDR3 is CASTLRGPWGQGAFF. DNA for the CDR3: TGTGCCAGCACTTTGCGGGGGCCGTGGGGACAGGGGGCTTTCTTT.

The chain has TRBV27 and TRBJ1-4; tentatively, D is TRBD1 (6 bases). The length of the CDR3 is 14 residues. CDR1 is MNHEY and CDR2 is SMNVEV in the germline V gene (reference sequence). The V gene lost 3 bases and the J gene lost 6 bases, with 11 bases spanning the gap. The CDR3 loop reads CASSFQGKHEKLFF. The CDR3 DNA sequence: TGTGCCAGCAGTTTCCAGGGGAAACATGAAAAACTGTTTTTT.